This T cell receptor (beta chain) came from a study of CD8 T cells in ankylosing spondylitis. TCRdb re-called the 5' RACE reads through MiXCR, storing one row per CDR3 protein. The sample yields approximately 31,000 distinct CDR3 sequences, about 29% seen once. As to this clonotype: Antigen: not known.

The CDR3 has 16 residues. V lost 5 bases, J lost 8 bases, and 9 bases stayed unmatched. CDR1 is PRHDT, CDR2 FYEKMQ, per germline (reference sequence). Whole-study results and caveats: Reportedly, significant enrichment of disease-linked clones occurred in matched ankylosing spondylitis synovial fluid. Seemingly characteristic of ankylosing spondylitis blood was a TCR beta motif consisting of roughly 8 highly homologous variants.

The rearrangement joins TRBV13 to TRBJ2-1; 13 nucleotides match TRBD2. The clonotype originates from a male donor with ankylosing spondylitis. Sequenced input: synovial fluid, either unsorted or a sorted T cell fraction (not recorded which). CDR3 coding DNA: TGTGCCAGCAGCACCCGACTAGCGGGAGGTATACATGAGCAGTTCTTC. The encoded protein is CASSTRLAGGIHEQFF.